The TCR beta chain described here comes from a study of cytotoxic CD8 clonotypes in ibrutinib-treated CLL. Germline CDR1 LGHNA, CDR2 YSLEER. V was trimmed by 0 bases and J by 4 bases, leaving 18 bases between them. This CDR3 region has 17 residues. TCRdb's table, derived via immunoSEQ multiplex PCR, lists solely in-frame clones and lacks some. The data contain about 130,000 clones, about four fifths of them singletons. Only a few counts were recorded for this clone. The sequences come from PBMCs, collected after 12 months of ibrutinib treatment. The sequence was collected from a human donor with chronic lymphocytic leukemia. This chain links TRBV4-3 with TRBJ1-2, with D possibly matching TRBD1 (5 bases). Here the CDR3 reads CASSQDRSQGSLYGYTF. For the CDR3, the DNA is TGCGCCAGCAGCCAAGATAGGTCCCAGGGCTCTCTCTATGGCTACACCTTC.